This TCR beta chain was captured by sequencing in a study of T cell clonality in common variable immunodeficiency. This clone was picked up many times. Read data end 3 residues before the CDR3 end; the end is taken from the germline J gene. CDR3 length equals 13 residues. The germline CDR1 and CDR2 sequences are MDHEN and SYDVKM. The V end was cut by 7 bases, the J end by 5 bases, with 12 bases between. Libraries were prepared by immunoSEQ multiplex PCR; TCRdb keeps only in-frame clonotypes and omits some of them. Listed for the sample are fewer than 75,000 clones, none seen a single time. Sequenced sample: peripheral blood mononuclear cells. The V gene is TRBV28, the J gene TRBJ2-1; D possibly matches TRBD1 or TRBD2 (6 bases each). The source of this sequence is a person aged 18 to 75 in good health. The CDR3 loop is CASTGGTNNEQFF. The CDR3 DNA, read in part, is TGTGCCAGCACCGGCGGGACAAACAATGAG.